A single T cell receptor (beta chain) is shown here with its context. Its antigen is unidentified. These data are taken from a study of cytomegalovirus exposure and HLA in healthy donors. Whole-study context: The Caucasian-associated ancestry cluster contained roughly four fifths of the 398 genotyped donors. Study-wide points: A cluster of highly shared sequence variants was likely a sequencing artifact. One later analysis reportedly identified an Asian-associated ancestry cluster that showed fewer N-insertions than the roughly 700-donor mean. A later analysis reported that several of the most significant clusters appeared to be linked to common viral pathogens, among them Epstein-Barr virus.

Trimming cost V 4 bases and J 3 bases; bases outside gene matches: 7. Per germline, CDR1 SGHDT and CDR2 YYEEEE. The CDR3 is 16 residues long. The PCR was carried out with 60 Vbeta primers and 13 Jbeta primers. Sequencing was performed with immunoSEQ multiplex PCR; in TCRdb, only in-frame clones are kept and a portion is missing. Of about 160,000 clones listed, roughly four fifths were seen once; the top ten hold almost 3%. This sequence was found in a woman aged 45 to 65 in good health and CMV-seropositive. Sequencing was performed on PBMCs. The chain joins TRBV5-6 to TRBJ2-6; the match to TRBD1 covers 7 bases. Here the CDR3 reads CASSKTGRGGANVLTF. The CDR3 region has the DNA TGTGCCAGCAGCAAGACAGGGAGAGGTGGGGCCAACGTCCTGACTTTC.